This entry lists 22 T cell receptor beta chains sequenced from one sample in a study of a mutant IDH1 vaccine in newly diagnosed glioma. The time point denotes: week 5, during vaccination. Vaccine doses each comprised 300 ug of mutant IDH1 20-mer peptide, with topical imiquimod. Method: immunoSEQ multiplex PCR; TCRdb's copy keeps in-frame clones and lacks some. The sample has some 51,000 clones, roughly 78% seen once. These receptors are not linked to any known antigen. The sample here was PBMCs, taken from a glioma patient whose treatment included an IDH1 peptide vaccine. Receptors were obtained from a man aged 50-59 years with glioma.

V gene TRBV6-1 combines with J gene TRBJ1-2; D might be TRBD1 (5 bases). From germline, CDR1 is MNHNS and CDR2 SASEGT. The germline V and J ends were trimmed by 4 bases and 4 bases, with 10 bases remaining between them. The CDR3 is 13 residues long. CDR3 sequence reads: CASSVGEGYGYTF. CDR3 DNA: TGTGCCAGCAGTGTAGGGGAGGGCTATGGCTACACCTTC.

The chain is built from TRBV7-9 and TRBJ2-1; a possible D gene is TRBD1 (5 bases). The germline V and J ends were trimmed by 3 bases and 5 bases, with 8 bases remaining between them. Germline V gene sequence: CDR1 SEHNR, CDR2 FQNEAQ (reference sequence). CDR3 length: 13 amino acids. The CDR3 DNA reads TGTGCCAGCAGCTTCGACAGTCACAATGAGCAGTTCTTC. This encodes CASSFDSHNEQFF.

This chain joins TRBV6-5 and TRBJ2-3; D possibly corresponds to TRBD2 (5 bases). V gave up 0 bases and J gave up 5 bases, with 15 bases separating them. Per the germline V gene, CDR1 is MNHEY and CDR2 is SVGAGI. The CDR3 sequence is 16 residues long. CDR3: CASSYSRIAGEDTQYF. CDR3 in DNA: TGTGCCAGCAGTTACTCGAGAATCGCCGGGGAAGATACGCAGTATTTT.

This chain joins TRBV5-1 and TRBJ2-2, with 8 positions matching TRBD1. J was trimmed by 6 bases and V by 4 bases; bases with no gene match: 8. Looked up from germline, CDR1 is SGHRS and CDR2 is YFSETQ. This CDR3 region has 15 residues. The CDR3 DNA reads as TGCGCCAGCAGCCCCGGACAGGGAAATCCCGGGGAGCTGTTTTTT. It translates to CASSPGQGNPGELFF.

The table lists this clone with a few counts. J is TRBJ1-1 and V is TRBV30, with D tentatively TRBD1 (5 bases). This CDR3 has 14 amino acids. V was trimmed by 5 bases and J by 0 bases, leaving 13 bases between them. CDR1 and CDR2 from the germline V gene are GTSNPN and SVGIG (reference sequence). CDR3 amino acids: CAWGTVPMNTEAFF. The CDR3 DNA sequence: TGTGCCTGGGGGACCGTTCCTATGAACACTGAAGCTTTCTTT.

The chain joins TRBV9 to TRBJ2-1, with TRBD1 identical over 7 bases. Trimming removed 6 bases from V and 5 bases from J; junction bases left unmatched: 11. CDR1 SGDLS and CDR2 YYNGEE come from the germline V gene. This CDR3 contains 15 residues. The chain's CDR3 is CASNPFEGAHNEQFF. The CDR3 DNA is TGTGCCAGCAACCCCTTTGAGGGGGCGCACAATGAGCAGTTCTTC.

This clone was detected a few times. The rearrangement joins TRBV6-1 to TRBJ2-2; D is perhaps TRBD1 (5 bases). Trimming stripped 6 bases from V and 4 bases from J, with 15 bases between. The CDR3 runs to 15 residues. Germline V gene data show CDR1 as MNHNS and CDR2 as SASEGT. The CDR3 protein is CASSLAGQTTGELFF. For the CDR3, the DNA is TGTGCCAGCAGCCTGGCAGGGCAAACCACCGGGGAGCTGTTTTTT.

This clone was picked up one time. The chain employs TRBV9 and TRBJ2-7; tentative D call: TRBD2 (6 bases). Germline CDR1 SGDLS, CDR2 YYNGEE. V lost 3 bases to trimming and J lost 2 bases, with 12 bases between them. There are 14 residues in the CDR3. The CDR3 region is CASSERGATYEQYF. The CDR3 DNA is TGTGCCAGCAGCGAGCGCGGGGCTACCTACGAGCAGTACTTC.

This chain uses TRBV5-4 with TRBJ2-1, with 9 bases matching TRBD2. Germline V gene data show CDR1 as SGHNT and CDR2 as YYREEE (reference sequence). This CDR3 comprises 14 residues. V lost 3 bases to trimming and J lost 6 bases; unmatched junction nucleotides: 4. CDR3 DNA: TGTGCCAGCAGCTGGGGGCGGGGGGGCAATGAGCAGTTCTTC. Its protein product is CASSWGRGGNEQFF.

The chain recombines TRBV29-1 with TRBJ1-1; D may be TRBD1 (6 bases). V lost 7 bases, J lost 3 bases, and 18 bases lay in between. CDR1 is SQVTM and CDR2 is ANQGSEA in the germline V gene. This CDR3 is built from 14 residues. The CDR3 DNA reads as TGCAGCGGGAAAAACGTGGGGGCGTACACTGAAGCTTTCTTT. Translation: CSGKNVGAYTEAFF.

This chain uses TRBV7-9 with TRBJ2-7; the match to TRBD2 covers 7 bases. Germline V gives CDR1 SEHNR, CDR2 FQNEAQ (reference sequence). V shed 5 bases, J shed 3 bases, and the junction held 10 bases outside the gene matches. The CDR3 runs to 15 residues. CDR3 loop: CASSTRAGDGYEQYF. The CDR3 DNA reads as TGTGCCAGCAGCACACGGGCGGGGGATGGCTACGAGCAGTACTTC. Full variable domain (remainder filled in from reference TRBV7-9 and TRBJ2-7): DTGVSQNPRHKITKRGQNVTFRCDPISEHNRLYWYRQTLGQGPEFLTYFQNEAQLEKSRLLSDRFSAERPKGSFSTLEIQRTEQGDSAMYLCASSTRAGDGYEQYFGPGTRLTVT.

This chain joins TRBV5-1 and TRBJ1-1; the D is unclear. CDR1 SGHRS and CDR2 YFSETQ come from the germline V gene. Deletions cut 7 bases from V and 2 bases from J, with 15 bases between. This CDR3 region has 14 residues. CDR3 sequence reads: CASSTHGSNTEAFF. CDR3 nucleotide sequence: TGCGCCAGCTCTACCCATGGGAGTAACACTGAAGCTTTCTTT.

This chain joins TRBV7-9 and TRBJ2-1; 8 nucleotides match TRBD1. Trimming took 2 bases from V and 0 from J; bases not matched to a gene: 9. The CDR3 has 18 residues. Germline V gene lookup returns CDR1 SEHNR and CDR2 FQNEAQ (reference sequence). The CDR3 loop is CASSLSPGGLSSYNEQFF. The DNA of the CDR3 is TGTGCCAGCAGCTTATCACCAGGGGGCCTGAGCTCCTACAATGAGCAGTTCTTC.

This clone has just one count. The chain employs TRBV5-1 and TRBJ2-1; D perhaps matches TRBD1 (5 bases). CDR1 SGHRS and CDR2 YFSETQ come from the germline V gene. CDR3 size: 16 residues. Trimming stripped 4 bases from V and 8 bases from J, with 22 bases between. CDR3 region: CASSQSDKVGSDEQFF. The CDR3 bases are TGCGCCAGCAGCCAATCGGACAAGGTTGGGTCTGATGAGCAGTTCTTC.

The chain combines TRBV27 with TRBJ2-7, with D perhaps TRBD1 (5 bases). Trimming took off 2 bases at V and 3 bases at J, with 11 bases between the two ends. This CDR3 spans 14 amino acids. The germline V gene has CDR1 MNHEY and CDR2 SMNVEV (reference sequence). CDR3 nucleotide sequence: TGTGCCAGCAGTTTAAGGGGCAGCTACTACGAGCAGTACTTC. This gives the protein CASSLRGSYYEQYF.

V and J are TRBV11-3 and TRBJ2-7; TRBD1 agrees at 7 bases. In germline, CDR1 is SGHNT, CDR2 YENEEA. This CDR3 spans 13 amino acids. The junction had 4 bases not matched to a gene; V was cut back by 5 bases and J by 3 bases. Here the CDR3 DNA reads TGTGCCAGCAGCGCTGACAGGGACTACGAGCAGTACTTC. This encodes CASSADRDYEQYF.

V gene TRBV7-3 combines with J gene TRBJ2-5; D is perhaps TRBD1 or TRBD2 (6 bases each). Germline V gives CDR1 SGHTA, CDR2 FQGTGA. This CDR3 region has 15 residues. V lost 5 bases, J lost 0 bases, and 13 bases lay in between. The CDR3, as DNA: TGTGCCAGCAGCCACCTAGGGGGGCACCAAGAGACCCAGTACTTC. Amino acid sequence: CASSHLGGHQETQYF.

CDR3 sequence reads: CASSGSYEQYF. DNA of the CDR3: TGCGCCAGCAGCGGCTCCTACGAGCAGTACTTC. The gene calls are TRBV10-2 and TRBJ2-7; D is ambiguous. Germline V CDR1 and CDR2: WSHSY, SAAADI. The ends were cut back, 6 bases at V and 0 bases at J, with 3 bases in the middle. This CDR3 comprises 11 residues.

The rearrangement joins TRBV5-1 to TRBJ2-1; 15 bases are shared with TRBD2. Germline CDR1 is SGHRS and CDR2 is YFSETQ. CDR3 length: 17 residues. Germline trimming cut 3 bases from V and 8 bases from J; bases unmatched to any gene: 9. This CDR3 reads CASSWAGTSGGLDEQFF. CDR3 coding DNA: TGCGCCAGCAGCTGGGCAGGGACTAGCGGGGGGTTGGATGAGCAGTTCTTC.

Here the CDR3 DNA reads TGTGCCAGCAGTGAAGGCTCCTACAATGAGCAGTTCTTC. It specifies CASSEGSYNEQFF. V gene TRBV2 combines with J gene TRBJ2-1; no clear D. The CDR3 is 13 amino acids. Germline CDR1 is SNHLY and CDR2 is FYNNEI. With 1 base removed from V and 0 bases from J, the gap between germline ends came to 1 base.

CDR3 sequence (DNA): TGTGCCAGCAGCTTTCGGCGGGGGGCCGGAGATACGCAGTATTTT. Translated: CASSFRRGAGDTQYF. The chain joins TRBV7-2 to TRBJ2-3; TRBD2 aligns across 8 bases. Germline CDR1 and CDR2: SGHTA and FQGNSA. The ends lost 3 bases at V and 5 bases at J; junction bases unmatched: 7. The CDR3 loop spans 15 amino acids.

In its sample, this clone was seen a few times. The rearrangement joins TRBV9 to TRBJ1-1; possibly TRBD1 for D (5 bases). From germline, CDR1 is SGDLS and CDR2 YYNGEE. CDR3 length: 14 residues. V was trimmed by 4 bases and J by 4 bases, leaving 14 bases between them. The CDR3 region has the DNA TGTGCCAGCAGCCCCCGGGGGGGGAGCACTGAAGCTTTCTTT. Its translation is CASSPRGGSTEAFF.